This T cell receptor beta chain was recovered during a study of shared clonotypes between healthy human individuals. Study results and limitations: Naive subsets typically showed greater estimated richness than memory subsets.

Free of recent acute infections or vaccinations, the donors were healthy HIV-negative adults. Germline CDR1 is SEHNR and CDR2 is FQNEAQ (reference sequence). Trimming cost V 5 bases and J 9 bases, with 14 bases left between them. The CDR3 contains 13 residues. Each sorted subset replicate got 200 ng genomic DNA, 30,000 or so genomes. Repertoires were generated with immunoSEQ multiplex PCR, while TCRdb's copy carries only in-frame clones and drops some. The repertoire includes over a million clones, 95% to 99% of them detected once, and roughly 0.42% sits in the top ten. Notes on this clone: The antigen is unknown.

The J gene is TRBJ2-1, the V gene TRBV7-9; D not certain. The clonotype originates from a man younger than 40 in good health. Sequences were obtained from naive CD4+ T cells sorted from blood. Subset reported: CD45RA+ positively selected. Here the CDR3 DNA reads TGTGCCAGCAGCCCACGACAAGCTGGTGAGCAGTTCTTC. Protein sequence: CASSPRQAGEQFF.